The present entry profiles one TCR beta chain with its context. TCRdb keeps only in-frame clones here, not all; method: immunoSEQ multiplex PCR. The table shows 54,000 or so clones, with 75% to 90% occurring only once. This record belongs to a study of blood T cell repertoires in COVID-19. Study details: Nucleic acid was either cDNA or gDNA, and it came from T cells, B-cell-depleted T cells, or PBMCs.

Germline CDR1 SNHLY, CDR2 FYNNEI. Between the trimmed V and J ends, which lost 6 bases and 7 bases, there was a span of 18 bases. This CDR3 comprises 14 residues. The chain has TRBV2 and TRBJ2-5; possibly TRBD2 for D (5 bases). Material for sequencing was peripheral blood. The source is a human donor in a cohort sampled during active COVID-19. The CDR3 protein is CASRVEGTGGTQYF. For the CDR3, the DNA is TGTGCCAGCAGAGTAGAGGGCACGGGCGGGACCCAGTACTTC.